The rows below give T cell receptor beta chains drawn from one sample of a study of cytomegalovirus exposure and HLA in healthy donors. Sequenced by immunoSEQ multiplex PCR; TCRdb stores in-frame clones only, minus some. Seen here are over 150,000 clones, about 72% observed once, and the top ten hold around 3.4%. The sequenced sample was PBMCs. Receptors were obtained from a man aged 30-40 years in good health and CMV-seropositive. CDR3s include the opening cysteine and the closing phenylalanine or tryptophan. Each record gives: D gene, J gene, clone size, V gene, CDR3 protein, CDR3 DNA. The D gene is left open where the match is weak. Expanded clones get a size class; other rows say once, few or many, or leave the size out.

d_call: NA
j_call: TRBJ2-1
clone_size: NA
v_call: TRBV11-2
cdr3_aa: CASSAWTARSPYNEQFF
cdr3_nt: TGTGCCAGCAGCGCGTGGACAGCCCGAAGTCCTTACAATGAGCAGTTCTTC

d_call: NA
j_call: TRBJ2-1
clone_size: NA
v_call: TRBV11-2
cdr3_aa: CASSSSGSSYNEQFF
cdr3_nt: TGTGCCAGCAGCTCGAGCGGCAGCTCCTACAATGAGCAGTTCTTC

d_call: NA
j_call: TRBJ1-1
clone_size: NA
v_call: TRBV2
cdr3_aa: CASSGLVNTEAFF
cdr3_nt: TGTGCCAGCAGTGGTTTAGTGAACACTGAAGCTTTCTTT

d_call: NA
j_call: TRBJ2-7
clone_size: NA
v_call: TRBV27
cdr3_aa: CASSLSGNSYEQYF
cdr3_nt: TGTGCCAGCAGTTTATCCGGGAACAGCTACGAGCAGTACTTC

d_call: TRBD2
j_call: TRBJ2-5
clone_size: NA
v_call: TRBV25-1
cdr3_aa: CASSELAAGEKETQYF
cdr3_nt: TGTGCCAGCAGTGAATTAGCAGCGGGGGAAAAAGAGACCCAGTACTTC

d_call: NA
j_call: TRBJ2-6
clone_size: NA
v_call: TRBV6-5
cdr3_aa: CASSSFSGANVLTF
cdr3_nt: TGTGCCAGCAGCTCTTTTTCTGGGGCCAACGTCCTGACTTTC

d_call: NA
j_call: TRBJ1-4
clone_size: NA
v_call: TRBV6-1
cdr3_aa: CASCRATNEKLFF
cdr3_nt: TGTGCCAGCTGTCGAGCAACTAATGAAAAACTGTTTTTT

d_call: TRBD1
j_call: TRBJ1-4
clone_size: once
v_call: TRBV15
cdr3_aa: CATSTDGQGAFEKLFF
cdr3_nt: TGTGCCACCAGCACGGACGGACAGGGGGCGTTTGAAAAACTGTTTTTT

d_call: TRBD1
j_call: TRBJ2-3
clone_size: NA
v_call: TRBV9
cdr3_aa: CASSPRTGRDTQYF
cdr3_nt: TGTGCCAGCAGCCCAAGGACAGGGAGGGATACGCAGTATTTT

d_call: NA
j_call: TRBJ1-2
clone_size: NA
v_call: TRBV5-4
cdr3_aa: CASSLDRSNYGYTF
cdr3_nt: TGTGCCAGCAGCTTGGACAGATCTAACTATGGCTACACCTTC

d_call: TRBD1
j_call: TRBJ2-7
clone_size: NA
v_call: TRBV9
cdr3_aa: CASSPSSGQGIFYEQYF
cdr3_nt: TGTGCCAGCAGCCCTTCCTCGGGACAGGGTATATTCTACGAGCAGTACTTC

d_call: NA
j_call: TRBJ2-4
clone_size: NA
v_call: TRBV12-5
cdr3_aa: CASGGPSAKNIQYF
cdr3_nt: TGTGCTAGTGGTGGCCCTTCGGCCAAAAACATTCAGTACTTC

d_call: NA
j_call: TRBJ1-6
clone_size: NA
v_call: TRBV30
cdr3_aa: CATGGGLGNSPLHF
cdr3_nt: TGTGCCACCGGGGGGGGGCTCGGTAATTCACCCCTCCACTTT

d_call: TRBD1
j_call: TRBJ2-3
clone_size: NA
v_call: TRBV5-4
cdr3_aa: CASRTPGQDLSDTQYF
cdr3_nt: TGTGCCAGCAGGACACCGGGACAGGATCTCTCGGATACGCAGTATTTT

d_call: TRBD2
j_call: TRBJ2-3
clone_size: NA
v_call: TRBV30
cdr3_aa: CAWNLLAGGADTQYF
cdr3_nt: TGTGCCTGGAATTTACTAGCGGGGGGGGCAGATACGCAGTATTTT

d_call: TRBD1
j_call: TRBJ2-3
clone_size: NA
v_call: TRBV2
cdr3_aa: CASRQGQGLGTDTQYF
cdr3_nt: TGTGCCAGCAGACAGGGACAGGGACTTGGCACAGATACGCAGTATTTT

d_call: TRBD2
j_call: TRBJ2-1
clone_size: NA
v_call: TRBV11-2
cdr3_aa: CASSLGLAGASYNEQFF
cdr3_nt: TGTGCCAGCAGCTTAGGACTAGCGGGGGCCTCCTACAATGAGCAGTTCTTC

d_call: TRBD1
j_call: TRBJ1-4
clone_size: once
v_call: TRBV28
cdr3_aa: CASKAGGQGRFGEKLFF
cdr3_nt: TGTGCCAGCAAAGCTGGGGGACAGGGTCGATTCGGTGAAAAACTGTTTTTT

d_call: NA
j_call: TRBJ1-1
clone_size: NA
v_call: TRBV6-6
cdr3_aa: CASSYSTDRNTEAFF
cdr3_nt: TGTGCCAGCAGTTACTCAACCGACAGAAACACTGAAGCTTTCTTT

d_call: TRBD2
j_call: TRBJ2-1
clone_size: NA
v_call: TRBV4-2
cdr3_aa: CASSQDFPGGLEQFF
cdr3_nt: TGTGCCAGCAGCCAAGACTTCCCGGGGGGGCTTGAGCAGTTCTTC

d_call: NA
j_call: TRBJ2-5
clone_size: NA
v_call: TRBV20-1
cdr3_aa: CSASSETQYF
cdr3_nt: TGCAGTGCTAGCTCTGAGACCCAGTACTTC

d_call: NA
j_call: TRBJ2-7
clone_size: NA
v_call: TRBV7-8
cdr3_aa: CASSLYWEYEQYF
cdr3_nt: TGTGCCAGCAGCTTATATTGGGAGTACGAGCAGTACTTC

d_call: NA
j_call: TRBJ2-5
clone_size: NA
v_call: TRBV30
cdr3_aa: CAWSAYVGATGETQYF
cdr3_nt: TGTGCCTGGAGTGCGTATGTCGGCGCTACCGGGGAGACCCAGTACTTC

d_call: TRBD2
j_call: TRBJ2-5
clone_size: NA
v_call: TRBV2
cdr3_aa: CASSMTSGGEETQYF
cdr3_nt: TGTGCCAGCAGTATGACTAGCGGGGGGGAAGAGACCCAGTACTTC

d_call: TRBD1
j_call: TRBJ1-5
clone_size: NA
v_call: TRBV28
cdr3_aa: CASSSTGGNQPQHF
cdr3_nt: TGTGCCAGCAGTTCGACAGGGGGTAATCAGCCCCAGCATTTT

d_call: TRBD1
j_call: TRBJ1-5
clone_size: once
v_call: TRBV27
cdr3_aa: CASSSGTGLQPQHF
cdr3_nt: TGTGCCAGCAGTTCAGGGACAGGCCTACAGCCCCAGCATTTT

d_call: TRBD2
j_call: TRBJ2-1
clone_size: NA
v_call: TRBV6-1
cdr3_aa: CASSAGSGVYNEQFF
cdr3_nt: TGTGCCAGCAGCGCAGGGAGCGGGGTCTACAATGAGCAGTTCTTC

d_call: NA
j_call: TRBJ1-6
clone_size: NA
v_call: TRBV7-2
cdr3_aa: CASSPGVVNSPLHF
cdr3_nt: TGTGCCAGCAGCCCCGGGGTGGTTAATTCACCCCTCCACTTT

d_call: NA
j_call: TRBJ1-4
clone_size: NA
v_call: TRBV2
cdr3_aa: CATQGPNEKLFF
cdr3_nt: TGTGCCACCCAGGGGCCTAATGAAAAACTGTTTTTT

d_call: NA
j_call: TRBJ2-7
clone_size: NA
v_call: TRBV7-3
cdr3_aa: CASSLTLGGQQYF
cdr3_nt: TGTGCCAGCAGCTTAACCCTGGGAGGACAGCAGTACTTC

d_call: NA
j_call: TRBJ1-6
clone_size: NA
v_call: TRBV5-1
cdr3_aa: CASSLGGHSNSPLHF
cdr3_nt: TGCGCCAGCAGCTTGGGGGGACACAGCAATTCACCCCTCCACTTT

d_call: NA
j_call: TRBJ1-4
clone_size: NA
v_call: TRBV2
cdr3_aa: CASSREQENEKLFF
cdr3_nt: TGTGCCAGCAGCAGAGAACAGGAAAATGAAAAACTGTTTTTT

d_call: NA
j_call: TRBJ1-1
clone_size: NA
v_call: TRBV5-1
cdr3_aa: CASSSEVYGGITEAFF
cdr3_nt: TGCGCCAGCAGCTCCGAAGTCTATGGGGGGATAACTGAAGCTTTCTTT

d_call: NA
j_call: TRBJ2-5
clone_size: few
v_call: TRBV13
cdr3_aa: CASSSRQFQETQYF
cdr3_nt: TGTGCCAGCAGCTCCCGACAGTTCCAAGAGACCCAGTACTTC

d_call: TRBD2
j_call: TRBJ2-1
clone_size: NA
v_call: TRBV5-6
cdr3_aa: CASSLVLAGAHYNEQFF
cdr3_nt: TGTGCCAGCAGCTTGGTACTAGCGGGGGCACACTACAATGAGCAGTTCTTC